What follows are 28 T cell receptor beta chains derived from one specimen sequenced in a study of long-term antiretroviral therapy in people with HIV. This was the immunoSEQ v3.0 assay at survey level. Profiled with immunoSEQ multiplex PCR; TCRdb holds only in-frame clones, not every one. The table has under 45,000 clones, approximately 85% seen once. The sample consisted of unsorted PBMCs, taken 3.1 years after starting antiretroviral therapy. Source of these receptors: a woman between 50 and 59 years old with HIV.

This clone was seen only a few times. The V call is TRBV10-3, the J call TRBJ1-2; TRBD1 might be the D (5 bases). The germline V gene has CDR1 ENHRY and CDR2 SYGVKD. V lost 4 bases to trimming and J lost 4 bases, with 13 bases between them. The CDR3 has 14 residues. The CDR3 nucleotides are TGTGCCATCAGTGCGGAGAGGGGAACCTATGGCTACACCTTC. Translated, it gives CAISAERGTYGYTF.

J is TRBJ1-2 and V is TRBV7-6; 7 bases match TRBD1. The CDR3 totals 15 residues. Germline CDR1 and CDR2: SGHVS and FNYEAQ. Trimming cost V 5 bases and J 2 bases; bases outside gene matches: 8. CDR3 bases: TGTGCCAGCAGCCTCAGACCGACAGGGAACTATGGCTACACCTTC. Translation: CASSLRPTGNYGYTF. Together with reference TRBV7-6 and TRBJ1-2, the CDR3 gives the full variable domain: GAGVSQSPRYKVTKRGQDVALRCDPISGHVSLYWYRQALGQGPEFLTYFNYEAQQDKSGLPNDRFSAERPEGSISTLTIQRTEQRDSAMYRCASSLRPTGNYGYTFGSGTRLTVV.

The chain combines TRBV5-1 with TRBJ2-7; 10 nucleotides agree with TRBD2. The CDR3 is 15 residues long. With V trimmed by 0 bases and J by 2 bases, 2 bases remained unmatched. CDR1 is SGHRS, CDR2 YFSETQ, per germline. CDR3 in DNA: TGCGCCAGCAGCTTGGGCAGCGGGGGGGCCTACGAGCAGTACTTC. Amino acids: CASSLGSGGAYEQYF.

V and J are TRBV27 and TRBJ1-4; TRBD1 is a possible D gene (5 bases). The CDR3 contains 13 residues. Per the germline V gene, CDR1 is MNHEY and CDR2 is SMNVEV (reference sequence). Trimming removed 7 bases at V and 8 bases at J, with 14 bases between. The CDR3 reads CASKLREGEKLFF. The CDR3 DNA follows: TGTGCCAGCAAGTTAAGGGAGGGGGAAAAACTGTTTTTT.

The chain uses TRBV11-1 and TRBJ2-7, with 8 bases that match TRBD1. J gave up 6 bases and V 2 bases, and 3 bases lay outside the gene matches. There are 13 residues in the CDR3. The germline V gene has CDR1 SGHAT and CDR2 FQDESV (reference sequence). In DNA form, the CDR3 reads TGTGCCAGCAGCTTAACAGGGGGAGGCGAGCAGTACTTC. Translating gives CASSLTGGGEQYF.

The chain uses TRBV29-1 and TRBJ2-5; D is unresolved. Looked up from germline, CDR1 is SQVTM and CDR2 is ANQGSEA. V was cut by 6 bases and J by 5 bases, with 7 bases left in between. The CDR3 has 10 residues. CDR3 bases: TGCAGCGTACTGCGGGAGACCCAGTACTTC. This codes for CSVLRETQYF.

This clone has a single count. This rearrangement joins TRBV6-1 to TRBJ2-3; a weak D match, TRBD2 (6 bases). V lost 6 bases and J 2 bases, leaving 15 bases between the germline ends. CDR3 size: 15 residues. The germline gives CDR1 MNHNS, CDR2 SASEGT. CDR3 residues: CASRPGLFPTDTQYF. As DNA, the CDR3 is TGTGCCAGCAGGCCGGGACTTTTTCCCACAGATACGCAGTATTTT.

The CDR3 DNA is TGTGCCAGCAGCTCAAGGGGCGCGGCGGGGGGAACCGGGGAGCTGTTTTTT. The encoded protein is CASSSRGAAGGTGELFF. The chain uses TRBV9 and TRBJ2-2; 8 nucleotides line up with TRBD2. The CDR3 has 17 residues. The J segment lost 5 bases and the V segment lost 4 bases, leaving 13 bases of the junction unmatched. CDR1 is SGDLS, CDR2 YYNGEE, per germline. Full variable domain (outside the CDR3, taken from reference TRBV9 and TRBJ2-2): DSGVTQTPKHLITATGQRVTLRCSPRSGDLSVYWYQQSLDQGLQFLIQYYNGEERAKGNILERFSAQQFPDLHSELNLSSLELGDSALYFCASSSRGAAGGTGELFFGEGSRLTVL.

The V gene is TRBV5-8, the J gene TRBJ2-1; D perhaps matches TRBD1 (6 bases). The CDR3 sequence is 15 residues long. The V end was cut by 5 bases, the J end by 3 bases, with 15 bases between. Per the germline V gene, CDR1 is SGHTS and CDR2 is YDEGEE. Written as DNA, the CDR3 is TGTGCCAGCAGACAGGACAGTTTTTACTACAATGAGCAGTTCTTC. This translates into CASRQDSFYYNEQFF.

The table lists this clone with a few counts. This chain connects TRBV7-6 to TRBJ1-5; the D gene is possibly TRBD1 (5 bases). The CDR3 extends over 15 amino acids. CDR1 and CDR2 (germline): SGHVS, FNYEAQ. Trimming left V 1 base short and J 4 bases short, with 11 bases between. The CDR3 region has the DNA TGTGCCAGCAGCTTAGTGGCAGGGCAAAATCAGCCCCAGCATTTT. The encoded protein is CASSLVAGQNQPQHF.

This clone was seen a single time. V and J are TRBV30 and TRBJ1-2, with a tentative D call TRBD1 (6 bases). Trimming cost V 7 bases and J 8 bases, with 20 bases left between them. The CDR3 loop spans 13 amino acids. CDR1 and CDR2 from the germline V gene are GTSNPN and SVGIG (reference sequence). In nucleotides, the CDR3 is TGTGCCTTAAACCTGGCGTCTGGGGGCGGCTACACCTTC. Translation gives CALNLASGGGYTF.

The chain has TRBV7-2 and TRBJ2-6; D is ambiguous. The CDR3 loop spans 15 amino acids. Germline V gene lookup returns CDR1 SGHTA and CDR2 FQGNSA. Between the trimmed V and J ends, which lost 5 bases and 0 bases, there was a span of 8 bases. The CDR3 reads CASSPGGSGANVLTF. The CDR3 coding sequence is TGTGCCAGCAGCCCGGGCGGCTCTGGGGCCAACGTCCTGACTTTC.

The chain carries TRBV7-9 and TRBJ1-3; a weak D match, TRBD1 (5 bases). V gave up 5 bases and J gave up 2 bases, with 16 bases separating them. CDR1 and CDR2 (germline): SEHNR, FQNEAQ (reference sequence). This CDR3 region has 16 residues. The CDR3 bases are TGTGCCAGCAGCCCTACGCAGGGAAGGGCTGGAAACACCATATATTTT. Its translation is CASSPTQGRAGNTIYF.

This clone appeared a single time. The rearrangement links TRBV11-2 to TRBJ1-1, with D perhaps TRBD1 (6 bases). Germline CDR1 is SGHAT and CDR2 is FQNNGV. The V end was cut by 3 bases, the J end by 10 bases, with 9 bases between. The CDR3 spans 11 residues. The CDR3 DNA reads as TGTGCCAGCAGCTTGGGCAGGGGAGCTTTCTTT. As protein: CASSLGRGAFF. The full variable domain, with the rest looked up from reference TRBV11-2 and TRBJ1-1, is EAGVAQSPRYKIIEKRQSVAFWCNPISGHATLYWYQQILGQGPKLLIQFQNNGVVDDSQLPKDRFSAERLKGVDSTLKIQPAKLEDSAVYLCASSLGRGAFFGQGTRLTVV.

The gene calls are TRBV19 and TRBJ2-2; TRBD1 aligns across 8 bases. The CDR3 contains 13 residues. The J segment lost 6 bases and the V segment lost 10 bases, leaving 7 bases of the junction unmatched. Germline CDR1 and CDR2: LNHDA and SQIVND (reference sequence). The chain's CDR3 is CATRGRYAGELFF. The CDR3 DNA sequence: TGTGCCACCAGGGGGCGGTATGCCGGGGAGCTGTTTTTT.

The chain has TRBV5-1 and TRBJ1-3; D not certain. There are 20 residues in the CDR3. CDR1 is SGHRS, CDR2 YFSETQ, per germline. V gave up 1 base and J gave up 7 bases, with 30 bases separating them. The CDR3 region is CASSLTMIGVETLQENTIYF. The CDR3 DNA reads as TGCGCCAGCAGCTTGACCATGATCGGGGTCGAAACCCTGCAAGAGAACACCATATATTTT.

This chain joins TRBV7-9 and TRBJ1-1; 12 nucleotides match TRBD1. V gave up 5 bases and J gave up 4 bases; unmatched junction bases: 8. The CDR3 has 16 amino acids. Germline CDR1 reads SEHNR; CDR2 reads FQNEAQ (reference sequence). The CDR3: CASSPRDRGLGTEAFF. CDR3 nucleotide sequence: TGTGCCAGCAGCCCGAGGGACAGGGGGCTAGGCACTGAAGCTTTCTTT.

The rearrangement links TRBV2 to TRBJ2-1; D is perhaps TRBD2 (5 bases). The V gene's germline CDR1 is SNHLY and CDR2 FYNNEI. The V end was cut by 1 base, the J end by 3 bases, with 10 bases between. The CDR3 length is 15 residues. This chain's CDR3 is CASSEVAPNYNEQFF. The DNA for the CDR3 is TGTGCCAGCAGTGAAGTAGCGCCTAACTACAATGAGCAGTTCTTC.

The J gene is TRBJ1-5, the V gene TRBV12-5; D is unresolved. The V and J ends lost 5 bases and 0 bases respectively, with 11 bases between them. This CDR3 is built from 15 residues. The germline gives CDR1 LGHNT, CDR2 FRNRAP. CDR3 in amino acids: CASGAPDFSNQPQHF. CDR3 sequence (DNA): TGTGCTAGTGGTGCCCCCGACTTTAGCAATCAGCCCCAGCATTTT.

The V gene is TRBV4-1, the J gene TRBJ2-3; D unresolved. V gave up 0 bases and J gave up 4 bases, with 14 bases separating them. The germline V gene encodes CDR1 MGHRA and CDR2 YSYEKL. The CDR3 consists of 16 residues. The CDR3 region is CASSQDWRPSADTQYF. The CDR3 region has the DNA TGCGCCAGCAGCCAAGATTGGCGACCGAGCGCAGATACGCAGTATTTT.

The chain is built from TRBV9 and TRBJ1-2; D gene uncertain. The CDR3 length is 14 residues. CDR1 and CDR2 from the germline V gene are SGDLS and YYNGEE. V shed 5 bases and J shed 4 bases, with 15 bases lying between them. The CDR3: CASRPGGNSYGYTF. Here the CDR3 DNA reads TGTGCCAGCAGACCCGGCGGCAATTCCTATGGCTACACCTTC. Full variable domain (outside the CDR3, taken from reference TRBV9 and TRBJ1-2): DSGVTQTPKHLITATGQRVTLRCSPRSGDLSVYWYQQSLDQGLQFLIQYYNGEERAKGNILERFSAQQFPDLHSELNLSSLELGDSALYFCASRPGGNSYGYTFGSGTRLTVV.

The rearrangement joins TRBV5-1 to TRBJ2-3; D unresolved. V lost 4 bases and J lost 6, with 12 bases in between. The CDR3 runs to 13 residues. CDR1 and CDR2 from the germline V gene are SGHRS and YFSETQ. The CDR3 here is CASSPASYDTQYF. The CDR3 coding sequence is TGCGCCAGCAGCCCTGCGTCCTACGATACGCAGTATTTT.

The chain has TRBV13 and TRBJ1-1; D unclear. Germline V gene sequence: CDR1 PRHDT, CDR2 FYEKMQ (reference sequence). The ends were cut back, 5 bases at V and 0 bases at J, with 10 bases in the middle. CDR3 length: 14 residues. CDR3 protein: CASSSAVMNTEAFF. Written as DNA, the CDR3 is TGTGCCAGCAGCAGCGCGGTAATGAACACTGAAGCTTTCTTT. Using reference TRBV13 and TRBJ1-1 for the parts outside the CDR3, the full variable domain is AAGVIQSPRHLIKEKRETATLKCYPIPRHDTVYWYQQGPGQDPQFLISFYEKMQSDKGSIPDRFSAQQFSDYHSELNMSSLELGDSALYFCASSSAVMNTEAFFGQGTRLTVV.

The chain employs TRBV21-1 and TRBJ1-5. TRBV21-1 is reported as a pseudogene. The CDR3 runs to 14 residues. The CDR3 nucleotides read TGTGCCAGCAGCAAAGCGGGGAGCAATCAGCCCCAGCATTTT. Translated, it gives CASSKAGSNQPQHF.

The chain couples TRBV5-1 to TRBJ2-2; TRBD1 might be the D (7 bases). This CDR3 has 16 residues. Between the trimmed V and J ends, which lost 4 bases and 0 bases, there was a span of 13 bases. The V gene's germline CDR1 is SGHRS and CDR2 YFSETQ. The chain's CDR3 is CASSGGTATNTGELFF. CDR3 nucleotide sequence: TGCGCCAGCAGCGGAGGGACAGCTACGAACACCGGGGAGCTGTTTTTT.

This clone was found once. The rearrangement uses TRBV19 and TRBJ1-4; D is undetermined. CDR3 length: 13 residues. Germline CDR1 and CDR2: LNHDA and SQIVND (reference sequence). V dropped 7 bases and J dropped 3 bases, with 9 bases sitting between them. CDR3 in DNA: TGTGCCAGTACGAGTACGGCTAATGAAAAACTGTTTTTT. This translates into CASTSTANEKLFF. Looking up the rest from reference TRBV19 and TRBJ1-4 gives the full variable domain: DGGITQSPKYLFRKEGQNVTLSCEQNLNHDAMYWYRQDPGQGLRLIYYSQIVNDFQKGDIAEGYSVSREKKESFPLTVTSAQKNPTAFYLCASTSTANEKLFFGSGTQLSVL.

The genes are TRBV7-2 and TRBJ1-1; TRBD1 agrees at 7 bases. The CDR3 sequence is 15 residues long. The ends lost 6 bases at V and 5 bases at J; junction bases unmatched: 12. Germline lookup yields CDR1 SGHTA and CDR2 FQGNSA. This CDR3 is CASRARQGGETEAFF. Here the CDR3 DNA reads TGTGCCAGCAGGGCTAGACAGGGTGGGGAAACTGAAGCTTTCTTT.

V and J are TRBV9 and TRBJ1-2; 11 bases match TRBD1. The CDR3 runs 16 residues. Germline V gene lookup returns CDR1 SGDLS and CDR2 YYNGEE. Trimming removed 3 bases from V and 2 bases from J; junction bases left unmatched: 6. CDR3 coding DNA: TGTGCCAGCAGCGCCTCGGGACAGGGGGGAAACTATGGCTACACCTTC. It codes for CASSASGQGGNYGYTF.